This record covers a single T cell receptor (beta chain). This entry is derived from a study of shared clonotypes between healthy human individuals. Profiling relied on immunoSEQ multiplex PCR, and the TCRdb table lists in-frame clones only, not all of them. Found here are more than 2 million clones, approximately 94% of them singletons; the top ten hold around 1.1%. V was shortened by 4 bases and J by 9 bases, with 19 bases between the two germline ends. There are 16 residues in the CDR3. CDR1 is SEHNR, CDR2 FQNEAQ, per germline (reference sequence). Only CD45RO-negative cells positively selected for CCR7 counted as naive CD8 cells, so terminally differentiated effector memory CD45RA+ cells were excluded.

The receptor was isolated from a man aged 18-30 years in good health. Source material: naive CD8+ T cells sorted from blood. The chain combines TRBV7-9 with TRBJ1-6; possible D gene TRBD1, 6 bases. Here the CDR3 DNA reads TGTGCCAGCAGCTCTACAGGGTGGGAAGTGAGTTCACCCCTCCACTTT. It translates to CASSSTGWEVSSPLHF.